Below, one T cell receptor beta chain is given with its context. This sample was taken from a study of control samples from healthy donors and cancer patients. Looked up from germline, CDR1 is MNHEY and CDR2 is SVGEGT. The V and J ends lost 4 bases and 4 bases respectively, with 11 bases between them. CDR3 length: 14 residues. Clones were read by immunoSEQ multiplex PCR, and TCRdb kept only the in-frame ones, dropping some. Of some 120,000 clones in the sample, around 92% were seen once. The chain is built from TRBV6-2 or TRBV6-3 and TRBJ2-1; D uncertain. The source of this sequence is an older man with head and neck cancer. The material sequenced was PBMCs. CDR3 in amino acids: CASSLTTSYNEQFF. The CDR3 DNA sequence: TGTGCCAGCAGTTTAACGACTTCGTACAATGAGCAGTTCTTC.